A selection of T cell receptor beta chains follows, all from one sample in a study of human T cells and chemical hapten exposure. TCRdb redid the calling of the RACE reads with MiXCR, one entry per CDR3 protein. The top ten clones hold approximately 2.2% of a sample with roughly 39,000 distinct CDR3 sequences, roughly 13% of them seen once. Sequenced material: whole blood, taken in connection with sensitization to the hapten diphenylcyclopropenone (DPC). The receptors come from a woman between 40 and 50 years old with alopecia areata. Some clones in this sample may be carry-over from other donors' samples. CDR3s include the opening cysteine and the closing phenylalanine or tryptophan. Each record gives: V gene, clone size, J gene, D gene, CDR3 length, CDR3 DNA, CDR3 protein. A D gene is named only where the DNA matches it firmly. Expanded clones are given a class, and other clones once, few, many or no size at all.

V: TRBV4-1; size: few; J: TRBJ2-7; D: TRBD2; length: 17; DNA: TGCGCCAGCAGCCTAGGTCTCGCTAGCGGGGCAACATACGAGCAGTACTTC; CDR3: CASSLGLASGATYEQYF
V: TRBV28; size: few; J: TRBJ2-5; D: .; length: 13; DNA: TGTGCCAGCAGTTTTGTCCAGCAAGAGACCCAGTACTTC; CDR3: CASSFVQQETQYF
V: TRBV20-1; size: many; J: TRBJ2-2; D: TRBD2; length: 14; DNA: TGCAGTGCTCCCTTACCTGGGAGGGCCGGGGAGCTGTTTTTT; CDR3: CSAPLPGRAGELFF
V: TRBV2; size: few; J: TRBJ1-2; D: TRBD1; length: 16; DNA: TGTGCCAGCAGTGGGACCGGGACAGGGCCGAACTATGGCTACACCTTC; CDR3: CASSGTGTGPNYGYTF
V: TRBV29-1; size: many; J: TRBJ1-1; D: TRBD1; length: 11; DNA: TGCAGCGCTGGACAGGGTGGGGAAGCTTTCTTT; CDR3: CSAGQGGEAFF
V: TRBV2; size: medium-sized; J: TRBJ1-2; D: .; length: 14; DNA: TGTGCCAGCAGTGTAGGATCGTCCTACTATGGCTACACCTTC; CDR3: CASSVGSSYYGYTF
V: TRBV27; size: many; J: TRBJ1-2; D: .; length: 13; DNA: TGTGCCAGCAGGGGGGGGGCAGACCCTGGCTACACCTTC; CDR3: CASRGGADPGYTF
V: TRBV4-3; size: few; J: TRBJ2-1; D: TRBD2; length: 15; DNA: TGCGCCAGCAGCCAATCTGGACTAGCGGGCAATGAGCAGTTCTTC; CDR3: CASSQSGLAGNEQFF
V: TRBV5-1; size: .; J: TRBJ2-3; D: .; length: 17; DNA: TGCGCCAGCAGCTTGGAAGTTTCGGTCTGGGACACAGATACGCAGTATTTT; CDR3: CASSLEVSVWDTDTQYF
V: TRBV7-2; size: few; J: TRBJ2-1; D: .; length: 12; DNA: TGTGCCAGCAGCTTAGAAGACGGGGCCTTGAGTTTC; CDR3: CASSLEDGALSF
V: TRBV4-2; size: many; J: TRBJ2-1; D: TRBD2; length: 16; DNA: TGTGCCAGCAGCCAAGAGGCGGGAGCGCCGCACAATGAGCAGTTCTTC; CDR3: CASSQEAGAPHNEQFF
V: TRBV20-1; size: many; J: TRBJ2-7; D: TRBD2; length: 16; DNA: TGCAGTGCTATACCGGGACTAGCGCGTAGCTCCTACGAGCAGTACTTC; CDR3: CSAIPGLARSSYEQYF
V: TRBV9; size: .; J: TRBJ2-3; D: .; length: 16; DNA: TGTGCCAGCAGCGTAGGCGACGGGGCCAGCACAGATACGCAGTATTTT; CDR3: CASSVGDGASTDTQYF
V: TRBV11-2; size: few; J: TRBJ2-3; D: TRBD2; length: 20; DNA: TGTGCCAGCAGCCGAGTGATTGGTAGCGGGAGCGGTAGGAGCACAGATACGCAGTATTTT; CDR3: CASSRVIGSGSGRSTDTQYF
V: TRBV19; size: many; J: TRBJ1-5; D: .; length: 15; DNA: TGTGCCAGTAGTATAGATCGGGATGGCAATCAGCCCCAGCATTTT; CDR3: CASSIDRDGNQPQHF
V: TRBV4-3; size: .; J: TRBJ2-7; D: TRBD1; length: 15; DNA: TGCGCCAGCAGCCGCGGGACAGGGGGGGCCTACGAGCAGTACTTC; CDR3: CASSRGTGGAYEQYF
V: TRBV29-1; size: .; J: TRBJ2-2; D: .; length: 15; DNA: TGCAGCGCCAGAGGACAGATTAGCGGCACCGGGGAGCTGTTTTTT; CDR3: CSARGQISGTGELFF
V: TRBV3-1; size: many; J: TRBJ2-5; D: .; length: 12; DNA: TGTGCCAGCAGCCCAAGATTGGAGACCCAGTACTTC; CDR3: CASSPRLETQYF
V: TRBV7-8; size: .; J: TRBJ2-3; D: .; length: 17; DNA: TGTGCCAGCAGCTCGACCCCCCTGGACAACCCCACAGATACGCAGTATTTT; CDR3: CASSSTPLDNPTDTQYF
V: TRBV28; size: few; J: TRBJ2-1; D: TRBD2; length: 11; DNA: TGTGCCAGCAGTCCTAGCGGGCTGGAGTTCTTC; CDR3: CASSPSGLEFF
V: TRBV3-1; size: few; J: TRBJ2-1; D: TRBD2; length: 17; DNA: TGTGCCAGCAGCCAATCTAGCGGGAGAACCACTAGGAATGAGCAGTTCTTC; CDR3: CASSQSSGRTTRNEQFF
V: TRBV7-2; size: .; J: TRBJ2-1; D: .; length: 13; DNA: TGTGCCAGCAGCTTAGGCCATTACAATGAGCAGTTCTTC; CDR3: CASSLGHYNEQFF
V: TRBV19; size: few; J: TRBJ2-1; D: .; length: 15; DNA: TGTGCCAGTAGGCAGTTGGACTCGCTTAACAATGAGCAGTTCTTC; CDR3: CASRQLDSLNNEQFF
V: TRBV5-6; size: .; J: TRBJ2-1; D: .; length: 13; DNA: TGTGCCAGCAGCCCCACCTCCTACAATGAGCAGTTCTTC; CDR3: CASSPTSYNEQFF